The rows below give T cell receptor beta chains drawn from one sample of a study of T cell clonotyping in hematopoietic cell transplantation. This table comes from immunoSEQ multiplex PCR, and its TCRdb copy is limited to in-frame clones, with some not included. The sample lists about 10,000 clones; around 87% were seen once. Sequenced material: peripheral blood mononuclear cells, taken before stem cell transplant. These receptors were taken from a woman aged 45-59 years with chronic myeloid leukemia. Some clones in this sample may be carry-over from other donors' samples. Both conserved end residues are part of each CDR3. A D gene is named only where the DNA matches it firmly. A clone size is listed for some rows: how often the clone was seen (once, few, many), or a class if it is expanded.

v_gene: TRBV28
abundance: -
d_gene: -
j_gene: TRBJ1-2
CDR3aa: CASSFTDKLAYGYTF
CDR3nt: TGTGCCAGCAGTTTTACTGATAAGCTAGCCTATGGCTACACCTTC

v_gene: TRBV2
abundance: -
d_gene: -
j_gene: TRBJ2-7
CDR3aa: CASSEYHYEQYF
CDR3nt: TGTGCCAGCAGTGAATATCACTACGAGCAGTACTTC

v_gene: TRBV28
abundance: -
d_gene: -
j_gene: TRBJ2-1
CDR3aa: CASSLSFGRSKSSYNEQFF
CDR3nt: TGTGCCAGCAGTTTATCATTTGGGCGGTCCAAATCCTCCTACAATGAGCAGTTCTTC

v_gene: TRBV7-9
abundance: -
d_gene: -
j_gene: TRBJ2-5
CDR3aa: CASSSRVPQETQYF
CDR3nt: TGTGCCAGCAGCTCACGTGTACCCCAAGAGACCCAGTACTTC

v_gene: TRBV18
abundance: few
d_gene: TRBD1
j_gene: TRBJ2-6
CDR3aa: CASSPPSWTGAEGANVLTF
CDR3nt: TGTGCCAGCTCACCACCTTCTTGGACAGGGGCTGAAGGGGCCAACGTCCTGACTTTC

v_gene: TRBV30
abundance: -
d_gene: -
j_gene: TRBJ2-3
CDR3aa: CASGSKTGPDTQYF
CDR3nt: TGTGCCTCCGGATCCAAAACGGGCCCAGATACGCAGTATTTT

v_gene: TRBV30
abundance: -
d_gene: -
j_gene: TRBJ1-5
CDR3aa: CAWSSVGSNQPQHF
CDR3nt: TGTGCCTGGAGTTCTGTTGGGAGCAATCAGCCCCAGCATTTT

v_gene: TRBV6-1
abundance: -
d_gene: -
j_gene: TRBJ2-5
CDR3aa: CASSVTGLWETQYF
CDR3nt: TGTGCCAGCAGTGTAACAGGGCTTTGGGAGACCCAGTACTTC

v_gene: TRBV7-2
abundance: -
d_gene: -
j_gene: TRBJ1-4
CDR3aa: CASSLGRGLNEKLFF
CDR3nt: TGTGCCAGCAGCTTAGGCCGGGGGTTGAATGAAAAACTGTTTTTT

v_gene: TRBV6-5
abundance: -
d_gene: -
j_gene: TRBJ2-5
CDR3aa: CASSYLAGFQETQYF
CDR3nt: TGTGCCAGCAGTTATCTCGCCGGATTTCAAGAGACCCAGTACTTC

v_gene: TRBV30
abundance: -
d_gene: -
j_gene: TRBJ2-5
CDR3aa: CAWSVGTGPRETQYF
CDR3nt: TGTGCCTGGAGTGTAGGGACGGGCCCCCGAGAGACCCAGTACTTC

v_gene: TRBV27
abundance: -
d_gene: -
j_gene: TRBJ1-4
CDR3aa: CASSVTATNEKLFF
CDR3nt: TGTGCCAGCAGCGTGACAGCAACTAATGAAAAACTGTTTTTT

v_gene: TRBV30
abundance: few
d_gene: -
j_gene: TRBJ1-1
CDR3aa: CAWIRGETGNTEAFF
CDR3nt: TGTGCCTGGATACGGGGGGAAACAGGGAACACTGAAGCTTTCTTT

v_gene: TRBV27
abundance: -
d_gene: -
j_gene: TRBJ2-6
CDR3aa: CASGRANVLTF
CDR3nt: TGTGCCAGCGGAAGGGCCAACGTCCTGACTTTC

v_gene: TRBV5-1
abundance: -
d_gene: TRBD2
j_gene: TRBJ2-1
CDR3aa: CASSLGGRSYNEQFF
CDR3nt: TGCGCCAGCAGCTTGGGCGGGAGGTCCTACAATGAGCAGTTCTTC

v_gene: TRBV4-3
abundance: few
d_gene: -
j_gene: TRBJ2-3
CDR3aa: CASSQAVTDTQYF
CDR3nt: TGCGCCAGCAGCCAAGCCGTGACAGATACGCAGTATTTT

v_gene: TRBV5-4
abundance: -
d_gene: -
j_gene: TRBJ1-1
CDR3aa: CASSLRGLNTEAFF
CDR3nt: TGTGCCAGCAGCTTGCGGGGGTTGAACACTGAAGCTTTCTTT

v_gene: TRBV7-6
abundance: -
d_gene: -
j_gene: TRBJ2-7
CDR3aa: CASSPEGFSYEQYF
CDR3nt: TGTGCCAGCAGCCCAGAAGGGTTTTCGTACGAGCAGTACTTC

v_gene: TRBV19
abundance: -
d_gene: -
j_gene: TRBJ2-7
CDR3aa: CASSFRDNPYEQYF
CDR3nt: TGTGCCAGTAGTTTCCGGGACAACCCCTACGAGCAGTACTTC

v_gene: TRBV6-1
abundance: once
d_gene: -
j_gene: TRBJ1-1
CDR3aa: CASSDGEWGAAMNTEAFF
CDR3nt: TGTGCCAGCAGTGACGGTGAGTGGGGGGCGGCGATGAACACTGAAGCTTTCTTT

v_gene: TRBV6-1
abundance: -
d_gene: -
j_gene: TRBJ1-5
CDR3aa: CASSGRTNSNQPQHF
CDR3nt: TGTGCCAGCAGTGGCCGGACGAATAGCAATCAGCCCCAGCATTTT

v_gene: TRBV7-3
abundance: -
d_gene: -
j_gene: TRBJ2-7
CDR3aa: CASSWGSYEQYF
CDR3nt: TGTGCCAGCAGCTGGGGTTCCTACGAGCAGTACTTC

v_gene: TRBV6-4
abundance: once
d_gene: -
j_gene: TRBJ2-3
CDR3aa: CASSEIGTPSTDTQYF
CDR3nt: TGTGCCAGCAGTGAGATAGGGACACCGAGCACAGATACGCAGTATTTT

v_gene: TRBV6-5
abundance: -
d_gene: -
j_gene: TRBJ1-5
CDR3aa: CASSYGARNQPQHF
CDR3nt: TGTGCCAGCAGTTACGGGGCGAGAAATCAGCCCCAGCATTTT

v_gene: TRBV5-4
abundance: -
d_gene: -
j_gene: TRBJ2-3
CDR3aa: CASRDLRSSTDTQYF
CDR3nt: TGTGCCAGCCGCGACCTACGCTCTAGCACAGATACGCAGTATTTT

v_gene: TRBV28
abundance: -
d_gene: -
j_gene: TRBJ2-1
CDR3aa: CASSLWGGGVATRQFF
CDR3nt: TGTGCCAGCAGTTTATGGGGGGGAGGCGTCGCCACGCGGCAGTTCTTC

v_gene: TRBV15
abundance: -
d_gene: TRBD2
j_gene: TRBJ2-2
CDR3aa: CATSRVSGSLTGELFF
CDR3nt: TGTGCCACCAGCAGAGTTAGCGGGAGCCTCACCGGGGAGCTGTTTTTT

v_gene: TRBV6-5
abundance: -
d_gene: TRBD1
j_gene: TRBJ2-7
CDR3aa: CASGDGQGASEQYF
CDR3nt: TGTGCCAGCGGGGACGGACAGGGGGCATCCGAGCAGTACTTC

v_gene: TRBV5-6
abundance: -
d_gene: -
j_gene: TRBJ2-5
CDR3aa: CATSTSLETQYF
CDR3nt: TGTGCCACTAGCACCTCGTTGGAGACCCAGTACTTC

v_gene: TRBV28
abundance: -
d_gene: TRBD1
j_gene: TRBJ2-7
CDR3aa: CASSIRQGSYEQYF
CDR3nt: TGTGCCAGCAGCATAAGACAGGGGTCCTACGAGCAGTACTTC

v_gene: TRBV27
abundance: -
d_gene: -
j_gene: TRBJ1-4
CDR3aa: CASSFLSARRNEKLFF
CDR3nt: TGTGCCAGCAGTTTTCTCTCCGCGCGGAGGAATGAAAAACTGTTTTTT

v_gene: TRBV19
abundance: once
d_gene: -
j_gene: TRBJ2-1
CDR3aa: CASSTRGAANSYNEQFF
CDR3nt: TGTGCCAGTAGTACCCGTGGGGCGGCAAACTCCTACAATGAGCAGTTCTTC

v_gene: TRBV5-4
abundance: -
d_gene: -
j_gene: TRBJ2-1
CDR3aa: CASSKDAHNEQFF
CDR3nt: TGTGCCAGCAGCAAGGACGCACACAATGAGCAGTTCTTC

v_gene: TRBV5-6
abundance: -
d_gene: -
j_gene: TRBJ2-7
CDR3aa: CASSLRTEKGFYEQYF
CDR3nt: TGTGCCAGCAGCTTAAGGACAGAAAAAGGCTTCTACGAGCAGTACTTC

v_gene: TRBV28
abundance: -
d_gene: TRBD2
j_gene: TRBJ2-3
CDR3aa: CASSIRTSGSSPDTQYF
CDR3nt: TGTGCCAGCAGTATCCGGACTAGCGGGAGCTCTCCTGATACGCAGTATTTT

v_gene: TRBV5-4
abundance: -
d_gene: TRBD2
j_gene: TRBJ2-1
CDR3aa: CASSSSTSVSSYNEQFF
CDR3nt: TGTGCCAGCAGCTCCTCTACTAGCGTTAGCTCCTACAATGAGCAGTTCTTC

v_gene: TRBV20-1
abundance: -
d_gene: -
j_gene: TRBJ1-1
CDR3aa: CSVRGNTEAFF
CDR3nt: TGCTCAGTTCGGGGGAACACTGAAGCTTTCTTT

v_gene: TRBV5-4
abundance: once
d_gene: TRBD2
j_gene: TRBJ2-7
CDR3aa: CASSSGTSPYEQYF
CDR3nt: TGTGCCAGCAGCTCCGGGACTAGCCCCTACGAGCAGTACTTC

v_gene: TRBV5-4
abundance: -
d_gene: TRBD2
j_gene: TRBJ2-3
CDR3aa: CASSSGGLAGADTQYF
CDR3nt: TGTGCCAGCAGCTCCGGGGGACTAGCGGGAGCAGATACGCAGTATTTT

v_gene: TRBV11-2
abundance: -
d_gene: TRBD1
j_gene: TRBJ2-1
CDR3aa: CASSLDGTGGYEQFF
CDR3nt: TGTGCCAGCAGCTTAGATGGGACAGGGGGCTATGAGCAGTTCTTC

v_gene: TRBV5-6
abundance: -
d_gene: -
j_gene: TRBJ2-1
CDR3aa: CASSLGVLVIGDNEQFF
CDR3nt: TGTGCCAGCAGCTTGGGAGTACTAGTAATCGGCGACAATGAGCAGTTCTTC

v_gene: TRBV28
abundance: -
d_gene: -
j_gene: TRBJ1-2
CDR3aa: CASSLGQTDYGYTF
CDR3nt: TGTGCCAGCAGCCTCGGACAGACTGACTATGGCTACACCTTC

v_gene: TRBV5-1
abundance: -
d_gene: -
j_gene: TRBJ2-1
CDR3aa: CASSSAGSSSYNEQFF
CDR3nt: TGCGCCAGCAGCTCGGCCGGGAGTAGCTCCTACAATGAGCAGTTCTTC

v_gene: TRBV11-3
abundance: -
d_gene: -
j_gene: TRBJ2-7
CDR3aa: CASSLHGTEQYF
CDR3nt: TGTGCCAGCAGCTTACACGGGACCGAGCAGTACTTC

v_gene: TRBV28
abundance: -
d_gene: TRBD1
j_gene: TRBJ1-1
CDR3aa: CASRPTGENTEAFF
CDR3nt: TGTGCCAGCAGACCGACAGGGGAGAACACTGAAGCTTTCTTT

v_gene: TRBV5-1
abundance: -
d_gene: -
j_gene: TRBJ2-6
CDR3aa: CASSLGIERGANVLTF
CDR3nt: TGCGCCAGCAGCTTGGGAATAGAACGGGGGGCCAACGTCCTGACTTTC

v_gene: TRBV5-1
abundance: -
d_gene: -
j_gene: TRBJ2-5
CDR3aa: CASSSGLNGRETQYF
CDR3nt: TGCGCCAGCAGCTCGGGACTGAACGGACGAGAGACCCAGTACTTC

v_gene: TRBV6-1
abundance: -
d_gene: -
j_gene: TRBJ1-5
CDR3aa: CASSAKGGYSNQPQHF
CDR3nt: TGTGCCAGCAGTGCCAAAGGGGGGTATAGCAATCAGCCCCAGCATTTT

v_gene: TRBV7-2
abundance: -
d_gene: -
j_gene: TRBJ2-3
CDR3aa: CASSLVWSQDTQYF
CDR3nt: TGTGCCAGCAGCTTAGTGTGGTCGCAAGATACGCAGTATTTT

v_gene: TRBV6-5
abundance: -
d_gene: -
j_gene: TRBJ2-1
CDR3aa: CASSRSRNEQFF
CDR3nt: TGTGCCAGCAGTCGGAGTCGAAATGAGCAGTTCTTC

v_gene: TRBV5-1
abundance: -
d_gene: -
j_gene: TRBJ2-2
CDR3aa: CASSLDSPTGELFF
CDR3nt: TGCGCCAGCAGCTTAGACAGCCCTACCGGGGAGCTGTTTTTT

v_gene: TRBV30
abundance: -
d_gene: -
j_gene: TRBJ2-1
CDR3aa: CAWRILYEQFF
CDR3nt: TGTGCCTGGAGGATTCTTTATGAGCAGTTCTTC